The rows below give T cell receptor beta chains drawn from one sample of a study of shared clonotypes between healthy human individuals. The repertoire was sequenced with immunoSEQ multiplex PCR; TCRdb's copy has only in-frame clones and lacks some. This repertoire shows hundreds of thousands of clones, 95% to 98% found once; its top ten account for 0.3%. What was sequenced was naive CD8+ T cells sorted from blood. The receptor set was obtained from a man aged 30-40 years in good health. Both conserved end residues are part of each CDR3.

CASSFGSGDEQYF,TRBJ2-7,TRBV11-2
CASSALGGSVDTQYF,TRBJ2-3,TRBV7-3
CASSLDIKSSYEQYF,TRBJ2-7,TRBV7-9
CASSFVSLGGNQPQHF,TRBJ1-5,TRBV28
CASSPLAGEGNEQFF,TRBJ2-1,TRBV18
CASSLGLAGNNEQFF,TRBJ2-1,TRBV28
CASSQNQFTGELFF,TRBJ2-2,TRBV4-1
CASSLSAGDFLGGQYF,TRBJ2-7,TRBV11-2
CASSEAVAGGSDTQYF,TRBJ2-3,TRBV6-1
CASTPSGVPYNEQFF,TRBJ2-1,TRBV9
CASGLAGGQEQYF,TRBJ2-7,TRBV6-1
CASSQSPRGNANYGYTF,TRBJ1-2,TRBV2
CASSSGTGGPEVDF,TRBJ2-5,TRBV6-5
CASSLKGGAYEQYF,TRBJ2-7,TRBV7-9
CASSPAGGGEQFF,TRBJ2-1,TRBV7-3
CATSRGWQGGQPQHF,TRBJ1-5,TRBV15